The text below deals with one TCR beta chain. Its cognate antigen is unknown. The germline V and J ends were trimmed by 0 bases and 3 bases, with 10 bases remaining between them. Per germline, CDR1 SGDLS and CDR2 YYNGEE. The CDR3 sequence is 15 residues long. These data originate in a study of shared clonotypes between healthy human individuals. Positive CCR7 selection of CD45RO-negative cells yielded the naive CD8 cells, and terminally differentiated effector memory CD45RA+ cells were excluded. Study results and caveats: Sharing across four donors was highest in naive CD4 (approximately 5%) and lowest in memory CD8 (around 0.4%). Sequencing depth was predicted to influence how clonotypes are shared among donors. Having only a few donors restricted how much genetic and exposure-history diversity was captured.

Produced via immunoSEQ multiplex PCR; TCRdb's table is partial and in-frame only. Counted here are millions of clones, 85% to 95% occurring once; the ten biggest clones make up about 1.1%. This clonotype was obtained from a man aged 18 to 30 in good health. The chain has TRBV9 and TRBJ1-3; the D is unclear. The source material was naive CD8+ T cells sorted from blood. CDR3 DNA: TGTGCCAGCAGCGTAGAGGCAGTTAGTGGAAACACCATATATTTT. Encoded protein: CASSVEAVSGNTIYF.